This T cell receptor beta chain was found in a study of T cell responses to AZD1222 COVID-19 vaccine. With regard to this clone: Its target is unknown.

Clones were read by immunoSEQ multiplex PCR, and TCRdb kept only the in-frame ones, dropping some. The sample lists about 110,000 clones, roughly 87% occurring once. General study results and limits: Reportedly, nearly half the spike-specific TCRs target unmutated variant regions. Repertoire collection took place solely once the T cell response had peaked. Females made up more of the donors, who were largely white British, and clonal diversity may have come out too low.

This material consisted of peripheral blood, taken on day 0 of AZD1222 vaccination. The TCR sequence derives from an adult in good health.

This chain's CDR3 is CASSLRLAGSLNEQFF. The CDR3 bases are TGTGCCAGCAGCTTGAGACTAGCGGGATCGCTTAATGAGCAGTTCTTC. The chain couples TRBV5-6 to TRBJ2-1; 11 positions match TRBD2. The J segment lost 7 bases and the V segment lost 1 base, leaving 7 bases of the junction unmatched. From germline, CDR1 is SGHDT and CDR2 YYEEEE. The CDR3 is 16 amino acids.